Below, 4 T cell receptor beta chains from the same sample are listed, as sequenced in a study of control samples from healthy donors and cancer patients. Data came from immunoSEQ multiplex PCR; TCRdb stores just in-frame clones and leaves some out. The sample holds approximately 110,000 clones, 83% seen once. Source material: blood. The receptors were sampled from a woman aged 45-59 years in good health.

The chain carries TRBV7-2 and TRBJ2-1; no definite D call. The germline V gene encodes CDR1 SGHTA and CDR2 FQGNSA. The CDR3 totals 14 residues. V shed 1 base and J shed 5 bases, with 9 bases lying between them. This chain's CDR3 is CASSLVSRDNEQFF. CDR3 bases: TGTGCCAGCAGCTTAGTTAGTCGGGACAATGAGCAGTTCTTC. The full variable domain, in which reference TRBV7-2 and TRBJ2-1 provide the parts outside the CDR3, is GAGVSQSPSNKVTEKGKDVELRCDPISGHTALYWYRQSLGQGLEFLIYFQGNSAPDKSGLPSDRFSAERTGGSVSTLTIQRTQQEDSAVYLCASSLVSRDNEQFFGPGTRLTVL.

This clone was picked up a small number of times. The genes are TRBV6-2 or TRBV6-3 and TRBJ1-1, with D uncertain. There are 13 residues in the CDR3. Germline V gene data show CDR1 as MNHEY and CDR2 as SVGEGT. V lost 6 bases and J lost 4, with 12 bases in between. CDR3 region: CASSPVWSTEAFF. DNA for the CDR3: TGTGCCAGCAGCCCGGTTTGGAGCACTGAAGCTTTCTTT.

The CDR3 loop is CASSPLNVRVQETQYF. CDR3 in DNA: TGTGCCAGCAGCCCCCTTAATGTCAGGGTTCAAGAGACCCAGTACTTC. The chain recombines TRBV5-6 with TRBJ2-5; tentatively, D is TRBD1 (5 bases). V lost 4 bases, J lost 2 bases, and 18 bases lay in between. The CDR3 is 16 amino acids. Per germline, CDR1 SGHDT and CDR2 YYEEEE.

The V gene is TRBV20-1, the J gene TRBJ2-3; 9 nucleotides align to TRBD2. V dropped 3 bases and J dropped 4; count of bases not matched to a gene: 11. Germline CDR1 and CDR2: DFQATT and SNEGSKA (reference sequence). The CDR3 extends over 16 amino acids. CDR3 coding DNA: TGCAGTGCTAGTAATATACGGCGGGGGGGCCCAGATACGCAGTATTTT. Translating it yields CSASNIRRGGPDTQYF.